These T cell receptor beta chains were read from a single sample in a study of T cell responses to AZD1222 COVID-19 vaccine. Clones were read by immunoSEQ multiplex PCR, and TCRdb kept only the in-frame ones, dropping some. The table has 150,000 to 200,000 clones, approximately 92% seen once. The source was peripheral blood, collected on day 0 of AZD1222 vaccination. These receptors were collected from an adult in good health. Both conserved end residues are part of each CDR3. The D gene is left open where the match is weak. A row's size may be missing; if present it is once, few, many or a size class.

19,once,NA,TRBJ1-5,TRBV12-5,TGTGCTAGTGGTTTCCTCCTACCCGGCCCGACAGGTGTCGATCAGCCCCAGCATTTT,CASGFLLPGPTGVDQPQHF
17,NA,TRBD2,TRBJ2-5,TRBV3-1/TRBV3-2,TGTGCCAGCAGCCAAGTGAAGGTGACTAGCGGGAGAGAGGACCAGTACTTC,CASSQVKVTSGREDQYF
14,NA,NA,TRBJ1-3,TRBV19,TGTGCCAGTAGTATCGCAGCGACTGGAAACACCATATATTTT,CASSIAATGNTIYF
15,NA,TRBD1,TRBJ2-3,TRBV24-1,TGTGCCACCAGTGGAGTCTCAGGGGGCGCAGATACGCAGTATTTT,CATSGVSGGADTQYF
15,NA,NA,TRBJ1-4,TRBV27,TGTGCCAGCAGTGCCCAGTTCCCGAGGGAGGAAAAACTGTTTTTT,CASSAQFPREEKLFF
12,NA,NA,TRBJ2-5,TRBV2,TGTGCCAGCAGGGAGTACCAAGAGACCCAGTACTTC,CASREYQETQYF
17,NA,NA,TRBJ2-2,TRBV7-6,TGTGCCAGCAGCTTAGAAGTTGGCGGGTCGAACACCGGGGAGCTGTTTTTT,CASSLEVGGSNTGELFF
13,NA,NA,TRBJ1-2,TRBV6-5,TGTGCCAGCAGTTACTCCACAGGGCCCGGCTACACCTTC,CASSYSTGPGYTF
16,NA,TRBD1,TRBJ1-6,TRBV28,TGTGCCAGCAGTCACTGGACAGGGAGGGTTGATTCACCCCTCCACTTT,CASSHWTGRVDSPLHF
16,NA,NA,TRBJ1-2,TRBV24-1,TGTGCCACCAGTGACGCGACAGGAGTGGCTAACTATGGCTACACCTTC,CATSDATGVANYGYTF
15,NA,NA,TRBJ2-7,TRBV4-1,TGCGCCAGCAGCCAAGGGTCAGCTCAGATCTACGAGCAGTACTTC,CASSQGSAQIYEQYF
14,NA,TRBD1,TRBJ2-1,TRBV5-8,TGTGCCAGCAGCCCTGACAGGGGGCAAGATGAGCAGTTCTTC,CASSPDRGQDEQFF
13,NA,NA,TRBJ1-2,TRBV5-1,TGCGCCAGCAGCCTAGGAGGGGTAGATGGCTACACCTTC,CASSLGGVDGYTF
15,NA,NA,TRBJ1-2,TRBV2,TGTGCCAGCAGTGAAGTCCCAGGGCAAGGATATGGCTACACCTTC,CASSEVPGQGYGYTF
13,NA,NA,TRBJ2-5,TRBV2,TGTGCCAGCGTAACAGGGGACTTGGAGACCCAGTACTTC,CASVTGDLETQYF
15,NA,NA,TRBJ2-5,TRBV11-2,TGTGCCAGCAGCTTAGGTGTACAGGTGGTAGAGACCCAGTACTTC,CASSLGVQVVETQYF
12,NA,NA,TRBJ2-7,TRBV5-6,TGTGCCAGCAGCTTGTGGCCAGGAGAGCAGTACTTC,CASSLWPGEQYF
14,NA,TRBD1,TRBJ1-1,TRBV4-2,TGTGCCAGCAGCCCTACGACAGGGTACACTGAAGCTTTCTTT,CASSPTTGYTEAFF
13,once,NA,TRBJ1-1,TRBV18,TGTGCCAGCTCACACCGACAGAACACTGAAGCTTTCTTT,CASSHRQNTEAFF
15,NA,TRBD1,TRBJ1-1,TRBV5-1,TGCGCCAGCAGCAAAGAGACAGGGGGCAACACTGAAGCTTTCTTT,CASSKETGGNTEAFF
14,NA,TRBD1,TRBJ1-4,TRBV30,TGTGCCTGGGCCCGACAGGGAAGTAATGAAAAACTGTTTTTT,CAWARQGSNEKLFF
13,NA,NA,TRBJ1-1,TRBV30,TGTGCCTGGAGTATGGCGATGAACACTGAAGCTTTCTTT,CAWSMAMNTEAFF
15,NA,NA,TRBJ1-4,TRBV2,TGTGCCAGCAGCGCCTCCGGGACGGAGAATGAAAAACTGTTTTTT,CASSASGTENEKLFF
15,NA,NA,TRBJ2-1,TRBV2,TGTGCCAGCAGTGATTTGGGAGTGGCCTACAATGAGCAGTTCTTC,CASSDLGVAYNEQFF
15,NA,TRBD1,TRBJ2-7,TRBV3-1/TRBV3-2,TGTGCCAGCACGCCGGGGACAGGAGCCCCCTACGAGCAGTACTTC,CASTPGTGAPYEQYF
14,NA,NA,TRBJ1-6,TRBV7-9,TGTGCGATCGACTCGGCGCAGGGAAACTCACCCCTCCACTTT,CAIDSAQGNSPLHF
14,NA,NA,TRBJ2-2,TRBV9,TGTGCCAGCAGCTCCAACCCCGGTACCGGGGAGCTGTTTTTT,CASSSNPGTGELFF
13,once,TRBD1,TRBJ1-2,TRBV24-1,TGTGCCACCAACAACAGGGGCAACGGTGGCTACACCTTC,CATNNRGNGGYTF
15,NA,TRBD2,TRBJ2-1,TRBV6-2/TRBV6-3,TGTGCCAGCAGTTACTTACTAGCGGGCTACAATGAGCAGTTCTTC,CASSYLLAGYNEQFF
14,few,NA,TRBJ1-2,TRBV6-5,TGTGCCAGCAGTCCCTGGACCGGCGGAGACGGCTACACCTTC,CASSPWTGGDGYTF
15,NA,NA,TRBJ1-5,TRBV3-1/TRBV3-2,TGTGCCAGCAGCCAGGGCCCTTGGGGCAATCAGCCCCAGCATTTT,CASSQGPWGNQPQHF
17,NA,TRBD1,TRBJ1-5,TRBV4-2,TGTGCCAGCAGCCAAGATTGGGCGGGACAGGGGTTTCAGCCCCAGCATTTT,CASSQDWAGQGFQPQHF
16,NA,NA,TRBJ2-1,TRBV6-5,TGTGCCAGCAGTTACCCAAGGGCCAGGGGTAACAATGAGCAGTTCTTC,CASSYPRARGNNEQFF
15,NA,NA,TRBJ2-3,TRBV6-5,TGTGCCAGCAGCCCCGACGGGGGTGGCACAGATACGCAGTATTTT,CASSPDGGGTDTQYF
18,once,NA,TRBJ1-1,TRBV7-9,TGTGCCAGCAGCTCCCTAGATGGCCGTCGGGACCGACGCTCTGAAGCTTTCTTT,CASSSLDGRRDRRSEAFF
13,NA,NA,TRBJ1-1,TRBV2,TGTGCCAGCAGTGCAGGGGTGAACACTGAAGCTTTCTTT,CASSAGVNTEAFF
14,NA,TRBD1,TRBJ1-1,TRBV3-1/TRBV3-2,TGTGCCAGCAGCCCAGGGGGCGCGTACACTGAAGCTTTCTTT,CASSPGGAYTEAFF
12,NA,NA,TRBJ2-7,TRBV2,TGTGCCAGCATTGCTAGGGGTGGCGAGCAGTACTTC,CASIARGGEQYF
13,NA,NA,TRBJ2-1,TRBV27,TGTGCCAGCAGTTTATCGGGTCGCAATGAGCAGTTCTTC,CASSLSGRNEQFF
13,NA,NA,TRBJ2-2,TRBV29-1,TGCAGCGTTGGCAGGGAGAACACCGGGGAGCTGTTTTTT,CSVGRENTGELFF
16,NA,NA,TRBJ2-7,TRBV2,TGTGCCAGCAGTGAAGCGCTAGGAGGGGCAGCCCGCGAGCAGTACTTC,CASSEALGGAAREQYF
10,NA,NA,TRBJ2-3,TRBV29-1,TGCAGCGTTGGGTTGGATACGCAGTATTTT,CSVGLDTQYF
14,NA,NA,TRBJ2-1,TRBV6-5,TGTGCCAGCAGCTCAGGGACTGGGCTTGGGGCGCAGTTCTTC,CASSSGTGLGAQFF
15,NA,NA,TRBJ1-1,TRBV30,TGTGCCTGGAGTGTTCCGGACAGCCGAAAAGAGCAAGCTTTCTTT,CAWSVPDSRKEQAFF
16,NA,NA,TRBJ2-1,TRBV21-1,NA,CASSFWGAGSYNEQFF
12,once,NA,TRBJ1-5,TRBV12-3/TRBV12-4,TGTGCCAGCAGTTTAGGGGCGTGGCCCCAGCATTTT,CASSLGAWPQHF
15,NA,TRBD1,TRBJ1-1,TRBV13,TGTGCCAGCAGCTCAGACAGGGGAGCGAACACTGAAGCTTTCTTT,CASSSDRGANTEAFF
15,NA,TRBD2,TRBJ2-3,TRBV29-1,TGCAGCGTTGAACGACTAGCAACTAGCACAGATACGCAGTATTTT,CSVERLATSTDTQYF
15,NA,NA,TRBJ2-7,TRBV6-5,TGTGCCAGCAGTTCCCGGTGGGGGAGCTCCTACGAGCAGTACTTC,CASSSRWGSSYEQYF
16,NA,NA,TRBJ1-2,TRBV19,TGTGCCAGTAGTATAGATAAGGGCGGTTCGGACTATGGCTACACCTTC,CASSIDKGGSDYGYTF
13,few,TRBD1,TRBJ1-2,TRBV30,TGTGCCTGGAGTGAGGAGGGGGCCTATGGCTACACCTTC,CAWSEEGAYGYTF
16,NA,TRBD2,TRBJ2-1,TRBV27,TGTGCCAGCAGTTTAAATCCTAGCGGGAGGCACAATGAGCAGTTCTTC,CASSLNPSGRHNEQFF